This T cell receptor beta chain stems from a study of T-cell reconstitution after alpha-beta-depleted transplantation in children. Overall study results and limits: Counts and diversity of T cells one year after transplant came mostly from newly produced T cells. Several hundred rapidly expanded clones from non-depleted graft cells reportedly supplied alpha-beta T cells about two months post-transplant.

Unique molecular identifiers were used in preparing the TCRbeta library. TCRdb reprocessed the PCR reads via MiXCR and lists one record per CDR3 protein. The sample shows 780,000 or so distinct CDR3 sequences, approximately 15% of them seen only once. A word on this clonotype: Its antigen is still unknown.

Deletions cut 3 bases from V and 7 bases from J, with 11 bases between. The germline V gene has CDR1 MNHEY and CDR2 SMNVEV (reference sequence). This CDR3 region has 13 residues. The chain couples TRBV27 to TRBJ2-3, with D possibly TRBD1 on 5 matching bases. The sample in question was PBMCs, mostly from graft donor cells, obtained 360 days after TCRalphabeta/CD19-depleted stem cell transplant. This sequence originates from a male patient aged 10 to 17 who had a stem cell transplant for acute lymphoblastic leukemia, so the T cells may come from the graft donor. The CDR3 region has the DNA TGTGCCAGCAGTTTGGGCGCAGGGTATACGCAGTATTTT. Residues: CASSLGAGYTQYF.